The rows below give T cell receptor beta chains drawn from one sample of a study of blood T cell repertoires in COVID-19. The protocol was immunoSEQ multiplex PCR, while the TCRdb copy is restricted to in-frame clones and leaves out a portion. The sample records roughly 200,000 clones, around 84% being singletons. The sample consisted of peripheral blood. These receptors all come from a man of 80 years or more with acute or convalescent COVID-19. The CDR3 runs from the conserved cysteine through the conserved F or W. The D gene is left open where the match is weak. The size entry is marked missing in some rows and otherwise reads once, few, many or a size class.

-	14	TRBV20-1	TRBJ1-2	-	TGCAGTGCTAGTCGGGGGGGCGCTAGGTATGGCTACACCTTC	CSASRGGARYGYTF
TRBD2	16	TRBV18	TRBJ2-1	once	TGTGCCAGCTCACCAAGTCTAGCGGGAGCAAACAATGAGCAGTTCTTC	CASSPSLAGANNEQFF
TRBD1	12	TRBV28	TRBJ1-2	-	TGTGCCACCTACGGGGGACAGGGGGTCTACACCTTC	CATYGGQGVYTF
-	15	TRBV18	TRBJ2-5	-	TGTGCCAGCTCCCGAGGGGCGTCCGGGGGAGAGACCCAGTACTTC	CASSRGASGGETQYF
TRBD1	13	TRBV27	TRBJ1-1	-	TGTGCCAGCAGTGCACCGACAGGGTTGGAGGCTTTCTTT	CASSAPTGLEAFF
TRBD1	15	TRBV7-6	TRBJ2-2	-	TGTGCCAGCAGCTTGATGTCAGGGGGCACCGGGGAGCTGTTTTTT	CASSLMSGGTGELFF
TRBD2	16	TRBV24-1	TRBJ2-4	-	TGTGCCACCAGTGACATGTCTGGGGGAGGGCGGGACATTCAGTACTTC	CATSDMSGGGRDIQYF
TRBD1	14	TRBV18	TRBJ1-2	-	TGTGCCAGCTCACGGGCCGGGACAGAAGATGGCTACACCTTC	CASSRAGTEDGYTF
-	12	TRBV7-9	TRBJ2-1	once	TGTGCCAGCAGCGGCCAGTACAATGAGCAGTTCTTC	CASSGQYNEQFF
TRBD1	14	TRBV5-5	TRBJ1-2	-	TGTGCCAGCAGCCCCACAGGGGGCGACTATGGCTACACCTTC	CASSPTGGDYGYTF
TRBD1	13	TRBV6-5	TRBJ2-5	-	TGTGCCAGCAGTCGCGACAGGGGAGAGACCCAGTACTTC	CASSRDRGETQYF
TRBD2	18	TRBV30	TRBJ2-7	few	TGTGCCTGGAGTGTAACCCTCGGACTAGCGGAGCACTCCTACGAGCAGTACTTC	CAWSVTLGLAEHSYEQYF
TRBD1	13	TRBV2	TRBJ2-7	-	TGTGCCAACCCGGGACAGGGCTCCTACGAGCAGTACTTC	CANPGQGSYEQYF
-	13	TRBV7-2	TRBJ2-1	few	TGTGCCAGCAGCCCCGGGTACGGGATTGAGCAGTTCTTC	CASSPGYGIEQFF
TRBD1	18	TRBV19	TRBJ1-2	-	TGTGCCAGTCAAAGCCAACGGGGACGGACAGGGGGCTACTATGGCTACACCTTC	CASQSQRGRTGGYYGYTF
-	14	TRBV7-2	TRBJ2-3	-	TGTGCCAGCAGCTCCTCCTACGGGGCAGATACGCAGTATTTT	CASSSSYGADTQYF
TRBD1	14	TRBV11-2	TRBJ1-2	-	TGTGCCAGCAGCTTAGTCCGACAGGGGAATGGCTACACCTTC	CASSLVRQGNGYTF
-	12	TRBV7-9	TRBJ1-2	-	TGTGCCAGCAGCTTAGTCGGACAGGGCTACACCTTC	CASSLVGQGYTF
-	14	TRBV5-8	TRBJ1-1	-	TGTGCCAGCAGCTTGTTGGGCAGCAACACTGAAGCTTTCTTT	CASSLLGSNTEAFF
TRBD2	16	TRBV2	TRBJ2-1	-	TGTGCCAGCAGAGGGGGCGGGAGGGCCACCTACAATGAGCAGTTCTTC	CASRGGGRATYNEQFF
TRBD2	16	TRBV7-8	TRBJ2-3	-	TGTGCCAGCAGCTTAGCGGGAGGGGCGGGATCAGATACGCAGTATTTT	CASSLAGGAGSDTQYF
TRBD1	18	TRBV7-6	TRBJ1-2	once	TGTGCCAGCAGCTTAGCTCCGGGACAGGGGGCCGGGGGCTATGGCTACACCTTC	CASSLAPGQGAGGYGYTF
TRBD2	14	TRBV20-1	TRBJ2-1	-	TGCAGTGCTAGTTTAGCGGGAGCGGGCAATGAGCAGTTCTTC	CSASLAGAGNEQFF
TRBD1	14	TRBV18	TRBJ1-1	-	TGTGCCAGCTCACGGAAACAGGGGAGAACTGAAGCTTTCTTT	CASSRKQGRTEAFF
-	13	TRBV14	TRBJ1-1	few	TGTGCCAGCAGCCCGACTCTGAACACTGAAGCTTTCTTT	CASSPTLNTEAFF
TRBD1	18	TRBV7-7	TRBJ1-6	-	TGTGCTAGCAGCTTAGAGAGGTGGAGGGGGCGCGTGAATTCACCCCTCCACTTT	CASSLERWRGRVNSPLHF
-	13	TRBV19	TRBJ2-3	-	TGTGCCAGTAGTCGACTAGGCCAGGATACGCAGTATTTT	CASSRLGQDTQYF